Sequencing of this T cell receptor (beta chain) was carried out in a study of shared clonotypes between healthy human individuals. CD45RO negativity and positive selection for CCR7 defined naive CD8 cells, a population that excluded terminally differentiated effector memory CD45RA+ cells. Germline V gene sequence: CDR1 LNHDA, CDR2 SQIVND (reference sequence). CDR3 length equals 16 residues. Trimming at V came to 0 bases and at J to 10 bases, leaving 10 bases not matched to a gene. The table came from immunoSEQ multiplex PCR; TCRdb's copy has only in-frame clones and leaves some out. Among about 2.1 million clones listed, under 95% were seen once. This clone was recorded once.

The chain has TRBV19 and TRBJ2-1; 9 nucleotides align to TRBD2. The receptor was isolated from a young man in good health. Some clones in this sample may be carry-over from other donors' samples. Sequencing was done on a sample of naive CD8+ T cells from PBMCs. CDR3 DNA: TGTGCCAGTAGTATAGATCGGGAGCGGGAGGTTCGGGAGCAGTTCTTC. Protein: CASSIDREREVREQFF. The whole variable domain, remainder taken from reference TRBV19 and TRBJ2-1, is DGGITQSPKYLFRKEGQNVTLSCEQNLNHDAMYWYRQDPGQGLRLIYYSQIVNDFQKGDIAEGYSVSREKKESFPLTVTSAQKNPTAFYLCASSIDREREVREQFFGPGTRLTVL.